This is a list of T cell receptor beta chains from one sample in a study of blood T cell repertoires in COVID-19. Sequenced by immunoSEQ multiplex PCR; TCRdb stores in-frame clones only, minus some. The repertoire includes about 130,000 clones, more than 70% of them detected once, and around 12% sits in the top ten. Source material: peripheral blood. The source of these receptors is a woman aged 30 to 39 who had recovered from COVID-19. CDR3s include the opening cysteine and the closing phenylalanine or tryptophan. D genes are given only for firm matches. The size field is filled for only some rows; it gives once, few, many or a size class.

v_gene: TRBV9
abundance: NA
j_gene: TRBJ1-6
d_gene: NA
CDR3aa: CASNRGSSYNSPLHF
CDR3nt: TGTGCCAGCAATAGGGGTAGCTCCTATAATTCACCCCTCCACTTT

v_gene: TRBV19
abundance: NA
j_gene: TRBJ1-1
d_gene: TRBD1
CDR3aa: CASSITGGYTEAFF
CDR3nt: TGTGCCAGTAGTATTACAGGGGGCTACACTGAAGCTTTCTTT

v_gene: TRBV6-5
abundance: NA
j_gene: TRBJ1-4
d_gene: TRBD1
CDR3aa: CASRFGTENEKLFF
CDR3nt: TGTGCCAGCAGATTCGGGACAGAGAATGAAAAACTGTTTTTT

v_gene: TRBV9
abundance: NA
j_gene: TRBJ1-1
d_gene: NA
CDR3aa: CASGQMNTEAFF
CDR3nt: TGTGCCAGCGGACAGATGAACACTGAAGCTTTCTTT

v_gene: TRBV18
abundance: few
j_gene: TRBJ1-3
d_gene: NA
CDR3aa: CASSDQRVSSGNTIYF
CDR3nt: TGTGCCAGCTCTGATCAGCGGGTTAGCTCTGGAAACACCATATATTTT

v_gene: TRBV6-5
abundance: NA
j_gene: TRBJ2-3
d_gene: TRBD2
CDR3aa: CASSPGTTPDTQYF
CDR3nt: TGTGCCAGCAGTCCCGGGACTACCCCAGATACGCAGTATTTT

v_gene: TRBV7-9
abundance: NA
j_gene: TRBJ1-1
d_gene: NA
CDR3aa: CASSSDTFWNTEAFF
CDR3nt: TGTGCCAGCAGCTCTGACACTTTTTGGAACACTGAAGCTTTCTTT

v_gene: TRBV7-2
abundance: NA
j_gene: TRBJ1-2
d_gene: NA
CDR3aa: CASSFGGYYGYTF
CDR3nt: TGTGCCAGCAGCTTCGGCGGATACTATGGCTACACCTTC

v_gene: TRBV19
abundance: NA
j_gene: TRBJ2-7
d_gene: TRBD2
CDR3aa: CASNPGTSHSSSYEQYF
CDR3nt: TGTGCCAGTAATCCCGGGACTAGCCATTCTAGCTCCTACGAGCAGTACTTC

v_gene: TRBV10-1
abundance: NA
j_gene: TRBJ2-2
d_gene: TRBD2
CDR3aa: CASSALAGGTGELFF
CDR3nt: TGCGCCAGCAGCGCGCTAGCGGGGGGTACCGGGGAGCTGTTTTTT

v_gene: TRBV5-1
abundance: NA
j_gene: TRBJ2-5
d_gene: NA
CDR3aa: CASSLDRANRETQYF
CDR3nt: TGCGCCAGCAGCTTGGACAGGGCCAATAGGGAGACCCAGTACTTC

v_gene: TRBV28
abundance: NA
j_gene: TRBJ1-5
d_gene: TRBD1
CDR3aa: CASNVGQGRGAQHF
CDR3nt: TGTGCCAGCAACGTGGGACAGGGTCGGGGAGCCCAGCATTTT

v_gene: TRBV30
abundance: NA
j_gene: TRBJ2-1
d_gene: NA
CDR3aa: CAWRDGLAGSYNEQFF
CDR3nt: TGTGCCTGGAGAGATGGGCTTGCGGGGTCCTACAATGAGCAGTTCTTC

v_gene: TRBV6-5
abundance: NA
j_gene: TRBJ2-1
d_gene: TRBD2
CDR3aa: CASMALAGGYNEQFF
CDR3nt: TGTGCCAGCATGGCACTAGCGGGGGGATACAATGAGCAGTTCTTC

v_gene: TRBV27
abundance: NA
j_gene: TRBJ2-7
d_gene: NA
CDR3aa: CASSLRQDHSYEQYF
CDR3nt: TGTGCCAGCAGTTTGCGACAGGATCACTCCTACGAGCAGTACTTC

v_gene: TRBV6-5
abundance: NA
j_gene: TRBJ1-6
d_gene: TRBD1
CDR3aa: CASSSGTGFIVALHF
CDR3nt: TGTGCCAGCAGCTCCGGGACAGGTTTTATAGTAGCCCTCCACTTT

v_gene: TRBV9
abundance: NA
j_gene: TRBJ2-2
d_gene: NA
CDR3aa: CASGALNTGELFF
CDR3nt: TGTGCCAGTGGGGCTTTAAACACCGGGGAGCTGTTTTTT

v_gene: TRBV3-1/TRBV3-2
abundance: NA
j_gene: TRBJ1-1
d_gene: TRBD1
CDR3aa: CASSQGRGPTEAFF
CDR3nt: TGTGCCAGCAGCCAAGGAAGGGGGCCCACTGAAGCTTTCTTT

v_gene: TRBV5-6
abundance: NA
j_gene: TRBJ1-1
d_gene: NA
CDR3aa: CASSLKGRGPTEAFF
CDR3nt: TGTGCCAGCAGCTTGAAGGGCAGGGGTCCGACTGAAGCTTTCTTT

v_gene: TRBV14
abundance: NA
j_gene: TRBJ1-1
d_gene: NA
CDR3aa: CASSQLRNTEAFF
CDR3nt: TGTGCCAGCAGCCAACTGAGGAACACTGAAGCTTTCTTT

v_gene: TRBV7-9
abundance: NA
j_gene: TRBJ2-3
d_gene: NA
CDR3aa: CASSFLTVGTDTQYF
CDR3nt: TGTGCCAGCAGCTTCCTGACAGTAGGCACAGATACGCAGTATTTT

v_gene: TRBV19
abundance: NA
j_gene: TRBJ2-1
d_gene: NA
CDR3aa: CASSAEGAKSYNEQFF
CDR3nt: TGTGCCAGTAGTGCGGAAGGGGCAAAGTCCTACAATGAGCAGTTCTTC

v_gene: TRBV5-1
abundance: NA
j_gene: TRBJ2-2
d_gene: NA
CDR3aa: CASSASTVTGELFF
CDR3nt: TGCGCCAGCAGCGCCTCGACAGTTACCGGGGAGCTGTTTTTT

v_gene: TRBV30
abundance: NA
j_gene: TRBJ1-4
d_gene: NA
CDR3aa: CAWGTSGSTEKLFF
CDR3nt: TGTGCCTGGGGGACCAGTGGGAGTACGGAAAAACTGTTTTTT

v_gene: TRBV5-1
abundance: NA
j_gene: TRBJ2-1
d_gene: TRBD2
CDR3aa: CASRLTSGDYNEQFF
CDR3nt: TGCGCCAGCAGATTAACTAGCGGGGACTACAATGAGCAGTTCTTC